This note documents a single T cell receptor (beta chain) sequence. Its antigen is currently unknown. J was trimmed by 1 base and V by 0 bases; bases with no gene match: 6. This CDR3 spans 16 amino acids. Per germline, CDR1 LGHNA and CDR2 YSLEER. This sample stems from a study of shared clonotypes between healthy human individuals. Study-level findings and limits: Non-shared clonotypes had lower generation probabilities than those shared by all four donors. Naive CD4 clonotypes were shared across a few donors at about 5%.

Sorted-subset replicate PCR reactions were performed with around 200 ng DNA, corresponding to roughly 30,000 T cell genomes. Assay: immunoSEQ multiplex PCR; the TCRdb copy retains only in-frame clones and omits some. The repertoire holds 2 million to 3 million clones, with 93% as singletons. This clonotype was sampled from a man aged 18 to 29 in good health. Some clones in this sample may be carry-over from other donors' samples. The chain uses TRBV4-3 and TRBJ2-7; the match to TRBD1 covers 7 bases. The material sequenced was naive CD4+ T cells from PBMCs. Documented subset: CD45RA+ positively selected. The CDR3 sequence: CASSQDHSTGSYEQYF. The CDR3 DNA is TGCGCCAGCAGCCAAGATCATTCGACAGGGTCCTACGAGCAGTACTTC.